This T cell receptor beta chain was retrieved from a study of T-cell memory formation after mild COVID-19. About the study: The study found TCR clusters largely donor specific. Study conclusions and caveats: The study detected some responding clones in pre-infection memory, suggesting cross-reactive memory joined. Of the contracting clones, CD4+ ones lay mainly in CM and EM, and CD8+ ones in EMRA. Second-wave clones peaking on day 37 lacked confirmed SARS-CoV-2 specificity.

Each CDR3 protein is one row after TCRdb ran MiXCR on the 5' RACE reads. The repertoire holds about 190,000 distinct CDR3 sequences, 15% to 20% seen once, with 2.4% in the top ten. Trimming removed 0 bases at V and 4 bases at J, with 6 bases between. Germline V gives CDR1 LNHNV, CDR2 YYDKDF (reference sequence). The CDR3 runs 13 residues. Comments on this clonotype: The antigen is unknown.

The clonotype comes from an adult woman who had mild COVID-19 (a few samples of this study predate the infection). Cell type and time point are not known. The chain has TRBV15 and TRBJ1-2; no reliable D call. Sequenced input: PBMCs or a T cell subset sorted from them (not recorded which). The CDR3 nucleotides read TGTGCCACCAGCAGAGATACTGCCTATGGCTACACCTTC. Amino acid sequence: CATSRDTAYGYTF. Full variable domain (remainder filled in from reference TRBV15 and TRBJ1-2): DAMVIQNPRYQVTQFGKPVTLSCSQTLNHNVMYWYQQKSSQAPKLLFHYYDKDFNNEADTPDNFQSRRPNTSFCFLDIRSPGLGDTAMYLCATSRDTAYGYTFGSGTRLTVV.